A single sample gave rise to the 19 T cell receptor beta chains below, sequenced in a study of Ad26.COV2.S vaccination and SARS-CoV-2 variants. The assay was immunoSEQ multiplex PCR, and TCRdb's table has in-frame clones only and misses some. The table lists about 180,000 clones, roughly nine tenths of them singletons. Source: peripheral blood, taken after recovery from COVID-19. The receptors here all came from a human donor who had recovered from COVID-19.

The CDR3 loop is CASSDGTEETQYF. In nucleotides, the CDR3 is TGTGCCAGCAGCGACGGGACGGAAGAGACCCAGTACTTC. The V call is TRBV7-6, the J call TRBJ2-5, with D possibly being TRBD1 or TRBD2 (5 bases each). This CDR3 has 13 residues. The germline gives CDR1 SGHVS, CDR2 FNYEAQ. The ends were cut back, 5 bases at V and 3 bases at J, with 10 bases in the middle.

The chain has TRBV2 and TRBJ1-1; D perhaps matches TRBD1 (6 bases). Germline V CDR1 and CDR2: SNHLY, FYNNEI. V lost 5 bases to trimming and J lost 1 base, with 11 bases between them. The CDR3 contains 14 residues. CDR3: CASSRTEKNTEAFF. CDR3 DNA: TGTGCCAGCAGTCGGACAGAAAAGAACACTGAAGCTTTCTTT.

The chain couples TRBV19 to TRBJ1-4; D may be TRBD1 (5 bases). Deletions cut 3 bases from V and 5 bases from J, with 13 bases between. Germline CDR1 LNHDA, CDR2 SQIVND (reference sequence). CDR3 length: 15 residues. This CDR3 is CASSIRRQGNEKLFF. The CDR3 DNA is TGTGCCAGTAGTATTCGACGGCAGGGAAATGAAAAACTGTTTTTT.

The chain uses TRBV28 and TRBJ2-1; TRBD2 aligns across 9 bases. Germline V gene lookup returns CDR1 MDHEN and CDR2 SYDVKM. This CDR3 contains 15 residues. Unmatched junction bases numbered 3, after V lost 5 bases and J lost 1 base. CDR3 protein: CASSLSGGSYNEQFF. CDR3 in DNA: TGTGCCAGCAGTCTTAGCGGGGGATCCTACAATGAGCAGTTCTTC. Looking up the rest from reference TRBV28 and TRBJ2-1 gives the full variable domain: DVKVTQSSRYLVKRTGEKVFLECVQDMDHENMFWYRQDPGLGLRLIYFSYDVKMKEKGDIPEGYSVSREKKERFSLILESASTNQTSMYLCASSLSGGSYNEQFFGPGTRLTVL.

The genes are TRBV5-8 and TRBJ2-3; 9 nucleotides match TRBD2. This CDR3 has 16 residues. CDR1 is SGHTS, CDR2 YDEGEE, per germline. The trim removed 0 bases at V and 10 bases at J, leaving 12 bases unmatched. CDR3 sequence reads: CASSLAQGLASLPQYF. The CDR3 region has the DNA TGTGCCAGCAGCTTGGCCCAGGGACTAGCTTCCCTACCGCAGTATTTT.

The DNA for the CDR3 is TGTGCCAGCAGCGTAGAGCTCTCTGGAAACACCATATATTTT. Translated: CASSVELSGNTIYF. The chain combines TRBV9 with TRBJ1-3, with D uncertain. The CDR3 is 14 residues long. Trimming shortened V by 0 bases and J by 0 bases, and 4 bases separated the two germline ends. Germline lookup yields CDR1 SGDLS and CDR2 YYNGEE.

This clone was counted a few times. This chain's CDR3 is CATTTPPGGYTF. The DNA for the CDR3 is TGTGCCACCACGACCCCCCCGGGAGGCTACACCTTC. The chain has TRBV2 and TRBJ1-2; D is unclear. V was cut by 10 bases and J by 8 bases, with 17 bases left in between. Germline values: CDR1 SNHLY, CDR2 FYNNEI. The length of the CDR3 is 12 residues.

The gene calls are TRBV6-2 or TRBV6-3 and TRBJ1-3, with D maybe TRBD1 (5 bases). Germline loops: CDR1 MNHEY, CDR2 SVGEGT. V shed 6 bases and J shed 0 bases, with 21 bases lying between them. CDR3 size: 18 residues. The CDR3 bases are TGTGCCAGCAGCCCATATCGGGCAGGGTCTCTCTCTGGAAACACCATATATTTT. Amino acid sequence: CASSPYRAGSLSGNTIYF.

This clone occurred once. The J gene is TRBJ1-1, the V gene TRBV10-3, with 7 bases aligning to TRBD1. The trim removed 10 bases at V and 0 bases at J, leaving 8 bases unmatched. Per the germline V gene, CDR1 is ENHRY and CDR2 is SYGVKD. This CDR3 contains 14 residues. As DNA, the CDR3 is TGTGCCACCCTAAAGACAGGGATGAACACTGAAGCTTTCTTT. Translation gives CATLKTGMNTEAFF.

This clone was observed a handful of times. The chain uses TRBV20-1 and TRBJ2-3, with a tentative D call TRBD2 (6 bases). The V and J ends lost 3 bases and 2 bases respectively, with 21 bases between them. Germline assignment: CDR1 DFQATT and CDR2 SNEGSKA (reference sequence). There are 17 residues in the CDR3. The CDR3 region is CSASDSGDRGITDTQYF. DNA of the CDR3: TGCAGTGCTAGTGATAGCGGCGATAGAGGTATCACAGATACGCAGTATTTT.

Concerning this clone itself: Other nucleotide sequences from this sample produce the same CDR3. The V and J genes are TRBV27 and TRBJ2-2, with D unclear. Germline CDR1 and CDR2: MNHEY and SMNVEV (reference sequence). CDR3 size: 16 residues. The V end was cut by 2 bases, the J end by 0 bases, with 10 bases between. CDR3 sequence reads: CASSLIGFANTGELFF. The CDR3 DNA reads TGTGCCAGCAGTTTAATCGGATTCGCGAACACCGGGGAGCTGTTTTTT.

The chain uses TRBV9 and TRBJ1-6; no firm D call. The CDR3 has 12 amino acids. Trimming shortened V by 4 bases and J by 9 bases, and 8 bases separated the two germline ends. Germline V gene lookup returns CDR1 SGDLS and CDR2 YYNGEE. The CDR3: CASSPDRSPLHF. CDR3 sequence (DNA): TGTGCCAGCAGCCCCGACCGTTCACCCCTCCACTTT.

This chain connects TRBV5-4 to TRBJ2-7; 8 positions match TRBD2. The CDR3 is 17 residues long. V dropped 0 bases and J dropped 3; count of bases not matched to a gene: 11. Germline V lookup: CDR1 SGHNT, CDR2 YYREEE (reference sequence). CDR3 amino acids: CASSLVSSGPIYYEQYF. The CDR3 DNA follows: TGTGCCAGCAGCTTGGTTTCTAGCGGGCCAATCTACTACGAGCAGTACTTC.

V gene TRBV2 combines with J gene TRBJ2-1, with unresolved D. Germline-derived CDR1 and CDR2 are SNHLY and FYNNEI. Trimming removed 4 bases at V and 15 bases at J, with 13 bases between. The CDR3 is 11 residues long. CDR3 nucleotides: TGTGCCAGCAGTGGCTCTCTTGAAGGGTTCTTC. It is translated as CASSGSLEGFF.

V and J are TRBV29-1 and TRBJ2-7, with 7 bases fitting TRBD2. The CDR3 is made up of 13 amino acids. Germline CDR1 SQVTM, CDR2 ANQGSEA. V was pared by 3 bases and J by 0 bases, with 2 bases of the junction left unmatched. The CDR3 reads CSVEGTNSYEQYF. The CDR3 DNA is TGCAGCGTTGAGGGGACTAACTCCTACGAGCAGTACTTC.

The chain has TRBV28 and TRBJ1-2; 7 nucleotides align to TRBD1. The V segment lost 6 bases and the J segment 4 bases; nucleotides outside the gene matches: 8. Germline V gene sequence: CDR1 MDHEN, CDR2 SYDVKM. The CDR3 covers 14 residues. CDR3 sequence reads: CASRTTGSLYGYTF. CDR3 coding DNA: TGTGCCAGCAGGACGACAGGGAGCCTCTATGGCTACACCTTC.

This clone was picked up one time. The CDR3 loop reads CASRPGGGTNYEQYF. The CDR3 nucleotides are TGTGCCAGCAGACCGGGGGGCGGCACGAACTACGAGCAGTACTTC. The chain carries TRBV28 and TRBJ2-7; maybe TRBD2 (7 bases). CDR1 and CDR2 from the germline V gene are MDHEN and SYDVKM. CDR3 size: 15 residues. Deletions cut 6 bases from V and 3 bases from J, with 18 bases between.

The chain uses TRBV11-2 and TRBJ1-3; 9 nucleotides match TRBD1. V trimming: 5 bases; J trimming: 5 bases; junction bases outside the gene matches: 7. This CDR3 region has 15 residues. CDR1 is SGHAT, CDR2 FQNNGV, per germline. The CDR3 bases are TGTGCCAGCAGCCTCGGGACAGGGCTGCGAAACACCATATATTTT. Translation gives CASSLGTGLRNTIYF.

The rearrangement links TRBV10-3 to TRBJ2-2, with 14 bases aligning to TRBD2. Germline CDR1 is ENHRY and CDR2 is SYGVKD. This CDR3 is built from 16 residues. The V and J ends lost 7 bases and 3 bases, in that order; junction bases with no gene match: 4. As DNA, the CDR3 is TGTGCCATCATTCCGGGACTAGCGGGGGACACCGGGGAGCTGTTTTTT. Its protein is CAIIPGLAGDTGELFF.